A selection of T cell receptor beta chains follows, all from one sample in a study of T cell changes during pregnancy in multiple sclerosis. Clones were read by immunoSEQ multiplex PCR, and TCRdb kept only the in-frame ones, dropping some. This sample has around 52,000 clones, with roughly 94% found just once. Sequences were derived from CD4+ T cells from peripheral blood mononuclear cells, sampled in the second trimester of pregnancy. The origin of the receptors is a female donor with multiple sclerosis, enrolled in a pregnancy study. CDR3s include the opening cysteine and the closing phenylalanine or tryptophan. The D gene is left open where the match is weak. Clone sizes are given selectively: once, few, many, or a class where the clone is expanded.

14,.,.,TRBV5-1,TRBJ2-3,CASSFGRDTDTQYF,TGCGCCAGCAGCTTTGGGCGGGACACAGATACGCAGTATTTT
15,.,once,TRBV5-1,TRBJ2-1,CASSPRSGSYNEQFF,TGCGCCAGCAGCCCCCGCAGCGGCTCCTACAATGAGCAGTTCTTC
15,TRBD1,.,TRBV7-2,TRBJ2-7,CASSTQPGQPYEQYF,TGTGCCAGCAGCACCCAACCGGGACAGCCCTACGAGCAGTACTTC
16,.,once,TRBV19,TRBJ1-4,CASSRGAGPQLEPLFF,TGTGCCAGTAGTAGGGGCGCGGGACCACAACTCGAGCCACTGTTTTTT
15,.,few,TRBV30,TRBJ1-4,CAWSVQRQVGEKLFF,TGTGCCTGGAGTGTACAGCGACAGGTAGGTGAAAAACTGTTTTTT
17,TRBD2,.,TRBV11-2,TRBJ2-1,CASSLTPTSVSYNEQFF,TGTGCCAGCAGCTTAACCCCGACTAGCGTGTCCTACAATGAGCAGTTCTTC
15,TRBD1,.,TRBV11-1,TRBJ2-7,CASSLEGTGPYEQYF,TGTGCCAGCAGCTTAGAAGGGACAGGACCCTACGAGCAGTACTTC
14,TRBD2,.,TRBV6-5,TRBJ2-7,CASSSTSGLGEQYF,TGTGCCAGCAGTTCTACTAGCGGGCTGGGAGAGCAGTACTTC
14,.,.,TRBV5-5,TRBJ1-1,CASSAPRGNTEAFF,TGTGCCAGCAGCGCCCCTCGGGGGAACACTGAAGCTTTCTTT
14,.,.,TRBV13,TRBJ2-6,CASSLLAGANVLTF,TGTGCCAGCAGCTTACTAGCTGGGGCCAACGTCCTGACTTTC
16,TRBD2,.,TRBV5-4,TRBJ2-1,CASSLGLAGTYNEQFF,TGTGCCAGCAGCTTGGGGCTAGCGGGGACGTACAATGAGCAGTTCTTC
14,.,.,TRBV29-1,TRBJ2-7,CSVRVRVGTYEQYF,TGCAGCGTTCGCGTCAGGGTTGGGACCTACGAGCAGTACTTC
15,TRBD2,.,TRBV18,TRBJ2-1,CASSRSREGDNEQFF,TGTGCCAGCTCACGGAGTCGGGAGGGTGACAATGAGCAGTTCTTC
14,.,.,TRBV5-6,TRBJ2-5,CASSVRRGKQTQYF,TGTGCCAGCAGCGTAAGACGGGGGAAGCAGACCCAGTACTTC
16,TRBD2,.,TRBV7-2,TRBJ2-2,CASSFAAGEYTGELFF,TGTGCCAGCAGCTTCGCAGCGGGGGAGTACACCGGGGAGCTGTTTTTT
12,TRBD2,.,TRBV19,TRBJ2-1,CASSNGGVGQFF,TGTGCCAGTAGTAACGGGGGGGTCGGGCAGTTCTTC
14,.,.,TRBV15,TRBJ2-7,CATSRDRMVYEQYF,TGTGCCACCAGCAGAGACAGGATGGTTTACGAGCAGTACTTC
14,.,.,TRBV6-1,TRBJ1-4,CASSGAGPFEKLFF,TGTGCCAGCAGTGGCGCAGGGCCGTTTGAAAAACTGTTTTTT
16,TRBD1,.,TRBV7-9,TRBJ2-3,CASSLTGGGGTDTQYF,TGTGCCAGCAGCTTAACAGGGGGCGGTGGCACAGATACGCAGTATTTT
16,.,.,TRBV28,TRBJ1-3,CASSLVLGSAGNTIYF,TGTGCCAGCAGTTTAGTTTTAGGCAGCGCCGGAAACACCATATATTTT
14,TRBD1,.,TRBV19,TRBJ1-5,CASSFQGAGKPQHF,TGTGCCAGTAGTTTCCAGGGGGCGGGAAAGCCCCAGCATTTT
15,TRBD2,.,TRBV28,TRBJ2-1,CASLVGLAGGNEQFF,TGTGCCAGTCTCGTTGGTCTAGCGGGAGGGAATGAGCAGTTCTTC
17,TRBD1,.,TRBV19,TRBJ1-3,CASSAGRQGTSGNTIYF,TGTGCCAGTAGTGCCGGTCGACAGGGCACCTCTGGAAACACCATATATTTT
16,.,.,TRBV5-4,TRBJ2-5,CASSQATAPGGETQYF,TGTGCCAGCAGCCAAGCGACAGCCCCGGGTGGGGAGACCCAGTACTTC
18,TRBD2,.,TRBV6-1,TRBJ2-2,CASSEILGSGRTTGELFF,TGTGCCAGCAGTGAAATCCTTGGGAGCGGGAGGACCACCGGGGAGCTGTTTTTT
17,TRBD2,.,TRBV18,TRBJ2-2,CASSLTGLAALTGELFF,TGTGCCAGCTCACTAACGGGACTAGCGGCCCTCACCGGGGAGCTGTTTTTT
14,TRBD1,.,TRBV2,TRBJ1-2,CASSPRQGIYGYTF,TGTGCCAGCAGTCCCCGACAGGGGATATATGGCTACACCTTC
14,.,.,TRBV21-1,TRBJ1-5,CASSTKKADQPQHF,TGTGCCAGCAGCACAAAAAAGGCGGATCAGCCCCAGCATTTT
14,.,.,TRBV2,TRBJ2-2,CASSGGPRTGELFF,TGTGCCAGCAGTGGGGGGCCTCGGACCGGGGAGCTGTTTTTT
13,.,once,TRBV2,TRBJ2-5,CASTQGNQETQYF,TGTGCCAGCACACAGGGCAACCAAGAGACCCAGTACTTC
14,.,.,TRBV7-2,TRBJ2-7,CASSPVSGTYEQYF,TGTGCCAGCAGCCCCGTATCGGGAACCTACGAGCAGTACTTC
13,.,.,TRBV11-3,TRBJ1-1,CASSLEESTEAFF,TGTGCCAGCAGCTTAGAGGAGTCCACTGAAGCTTTCTTT
14,.,.,TRBV19,TRBJ2-3,CASSMMAGTDTQYF,TGTGCCAGTAGTATGATGGCGGGCACAGATACGCAGTATTTT
15,.,.,TRBV9,TRBJ1-2,CASSGQDSPNYGYTF,TGTGCCAGCAGTGGTCAGGACAGCCCTAACTATGGCTACACCTTC
14,.,.,TRBV28,TRBJ2-5,CASSFETQRVTQYF,TGTGCCAGCAGTTTTGAAACTCAAAGAGTGACCCAGTACTTC
16,TRBD1,.,TRBV2,TRBJ1-5,CASRSTPGQRNQPQHF,TGTGCCAGCAGGTCCACGCCGGGACAGCGCAATCAGCCCCAGCATTTT
13,.,.,TRBV5-8,TRBJ1-2,CASRVTGSSGYTF,TGTGCCAGCAGGGTCACAGGGAGTTCCGGCTACACCTTC
16,.,.,TRBV21-1,TRBJ2-7,CASSKVRDFSTHEQYF,TGTGCCAGCAGCAAAGTCCGAGACTTCTCCACCCACGAGCAGTACTTC
16,.,.,TRBV6-1,TRBJ2-3,CASSGAGNVETDTQYF,TGTGCCAGCAGTGGGGCAGGGAACGTTGAGACAGATACGCAGTATTTT
14,.,.,TRBV5-4,TRBJ1-4,CASSWERRSEKLFF,TGTGCCAGCAGCTGGGAAAGGAGGAGTGAAAAACTGTTTTTT
13,TRBD1,.,TRBV18,TRBJ1-1,CASSPRQGSEAFF,TGTGCCAGCTCACCACGACAGGGGTCTGAAGCTTTCTTT
15,TRBD1,.,TRBV25-1,TRBJ1-6,CASSGGGTGGSPLHF,TGTGCCAGCAGTGGTGGTGGGACAGGGGGTTCACCCCTCCACTTT
13,.,.,TRBV18,TRBJ1-1,CASSFNSGTEAFF,TGTGCCAGCTCATTTAACTCAGGCACTGAAGCTTTCTTT
12,.,.,TRBV7-6,TRBJ1-6,CASSLATGTLHF,TGTGCCAGCAGCTTAGCCACGGGAACCCTCCACTTT
20,TRBD2,once,TRBV27,TRBJ2-5,CASSFRGTSGRRGRWETQYF,TGTGCCAGCAGTTTCCGTGGGACTAGCGGGAGAAGGGGCAGATGGGAGACCCAGTACTTC
15,TRBD2,.,TRBV9,TRBJ2-1,CASSVSGSSYNEQFF,TGTGCCAGCAGCGTGAGCGGGAGCTCCTACAATGAGCAGTTCTTC
17,TRBD1,.,TRBV27,TRBJ1-6,CASSRVTGAAYNSPLHF,TGTGCCAGCAGTAGAGTGACAGGGGCCGCATATAATTCACCCCTCCACTTT